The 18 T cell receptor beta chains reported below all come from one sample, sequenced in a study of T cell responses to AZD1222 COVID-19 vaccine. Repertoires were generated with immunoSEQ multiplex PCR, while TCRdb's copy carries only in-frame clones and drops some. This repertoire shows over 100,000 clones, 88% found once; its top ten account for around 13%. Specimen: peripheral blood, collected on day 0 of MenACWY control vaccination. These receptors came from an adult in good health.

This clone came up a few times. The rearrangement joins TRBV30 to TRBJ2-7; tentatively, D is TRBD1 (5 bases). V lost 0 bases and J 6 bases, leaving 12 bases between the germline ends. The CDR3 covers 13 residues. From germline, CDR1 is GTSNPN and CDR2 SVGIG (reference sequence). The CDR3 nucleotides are TGTGCCTGGAGTGTAGACAGAACCACCGAGCAGTACTTC. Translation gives CAWSVDRTTEQYF.

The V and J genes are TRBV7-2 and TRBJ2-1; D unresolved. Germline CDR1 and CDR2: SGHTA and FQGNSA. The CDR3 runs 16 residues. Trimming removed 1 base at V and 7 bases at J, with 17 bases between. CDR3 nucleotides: TGTGCCAGCAGCTTAGAACTGGGCTTTATTTGGAATGAGCAGTTCTTC. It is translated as CASSLELGFIWNEQFF.

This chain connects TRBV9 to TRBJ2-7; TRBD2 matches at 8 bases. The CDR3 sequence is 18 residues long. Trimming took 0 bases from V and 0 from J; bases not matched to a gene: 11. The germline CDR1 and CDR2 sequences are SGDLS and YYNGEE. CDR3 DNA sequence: TGTGCCAGCAGCGTAGGAGCGGGGGTGATGCTTGGCTCCTACGAGCAGTACTTC. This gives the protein CASSVGAGVMLGSYEQYF. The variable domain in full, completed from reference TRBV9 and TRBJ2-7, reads DSGVTQTPKHLITATGQRVTLRCSPRSGDLSVYWYQQSLDQGLQFLIQYYNGEERAKGNILERFSAQQFPDLHSELNLSSLELGDSALYFCASSVGAGVMLGSYEQYFGPGTRLTVT.

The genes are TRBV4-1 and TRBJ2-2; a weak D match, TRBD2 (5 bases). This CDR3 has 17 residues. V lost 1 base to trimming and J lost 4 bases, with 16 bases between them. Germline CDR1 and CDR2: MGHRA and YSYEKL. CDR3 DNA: TGCGCCAGCAGCCAAGTTAGGTCCGGACTGCCCACCGGGGAGCTGTTTTTT. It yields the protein CASSQVRSGLPTGELFF.

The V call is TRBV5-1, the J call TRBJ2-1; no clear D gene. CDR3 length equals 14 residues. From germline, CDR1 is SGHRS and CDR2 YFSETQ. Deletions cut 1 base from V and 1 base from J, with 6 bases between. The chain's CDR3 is CASSLSTSYNEQFF. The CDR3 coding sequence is TGCGCCAGCAGCTTGAGTACGTCCTACAATGAGCAGTTCTTC.

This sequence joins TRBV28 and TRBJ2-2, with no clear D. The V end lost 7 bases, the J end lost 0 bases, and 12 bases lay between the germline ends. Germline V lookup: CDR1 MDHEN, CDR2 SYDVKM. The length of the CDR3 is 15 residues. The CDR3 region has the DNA TGTGCCAGCACGCGTTCGTCCCCGAACACCGGGGAGCTGTTTTTT. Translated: CASTRSSPNTGELFF.

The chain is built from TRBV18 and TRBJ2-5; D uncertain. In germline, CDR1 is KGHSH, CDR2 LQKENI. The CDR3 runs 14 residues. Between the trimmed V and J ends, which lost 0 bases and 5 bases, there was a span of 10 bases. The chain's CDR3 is CASSPPSASETQYF. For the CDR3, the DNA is TGTGCCAGCTCACCACCATCGGCCTCGGAGACCCAGTACTTC.

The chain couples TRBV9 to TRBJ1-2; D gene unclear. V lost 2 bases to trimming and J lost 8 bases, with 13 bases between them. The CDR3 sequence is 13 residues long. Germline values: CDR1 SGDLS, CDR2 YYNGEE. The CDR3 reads CASSVGNSWGYTF. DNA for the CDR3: TGTGCCAGCAGCGTGGGGAATTCGTGGGGCTACACCTTC.

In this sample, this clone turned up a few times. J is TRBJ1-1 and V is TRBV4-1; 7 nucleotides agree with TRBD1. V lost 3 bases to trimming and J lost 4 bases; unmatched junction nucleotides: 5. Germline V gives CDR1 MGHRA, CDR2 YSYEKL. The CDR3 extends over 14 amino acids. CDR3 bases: TGCGCCAGCAGCCATCCCAGGGGGAGCACTGAAGCTTTCTTT. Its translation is CASSHPRGSTEAFF.

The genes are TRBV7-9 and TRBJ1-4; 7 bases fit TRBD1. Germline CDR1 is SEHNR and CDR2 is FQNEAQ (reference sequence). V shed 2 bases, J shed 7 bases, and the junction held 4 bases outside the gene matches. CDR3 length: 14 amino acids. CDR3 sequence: CASSLQTGSEKLFF. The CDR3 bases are TGTGCCAGCAGCTTACAGACAGGGAGTGAAAAACTGTTTTTT.

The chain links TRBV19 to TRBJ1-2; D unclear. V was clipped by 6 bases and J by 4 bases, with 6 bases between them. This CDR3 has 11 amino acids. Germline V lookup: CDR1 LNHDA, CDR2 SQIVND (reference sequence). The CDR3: CASRGAYGYTF. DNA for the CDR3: TGTGCCAGTAGGGGCGCCTATGGCTACACCTTC.

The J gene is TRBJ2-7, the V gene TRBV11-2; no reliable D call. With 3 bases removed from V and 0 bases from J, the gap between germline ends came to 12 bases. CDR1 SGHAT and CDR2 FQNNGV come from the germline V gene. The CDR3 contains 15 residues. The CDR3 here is CASSFPRTASYEQYF. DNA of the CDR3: TGTGCCAGCAGCTTCCCACGGACGGCCTCCTACGAGCAGTACTTC.

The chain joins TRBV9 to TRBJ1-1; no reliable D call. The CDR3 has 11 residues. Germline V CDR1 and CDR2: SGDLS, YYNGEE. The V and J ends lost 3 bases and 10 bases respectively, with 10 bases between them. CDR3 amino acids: CASSGSVGAFF. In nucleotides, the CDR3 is TGTGCCAGCAGCGGTAGTGTGGGAGCTTTCTTT.

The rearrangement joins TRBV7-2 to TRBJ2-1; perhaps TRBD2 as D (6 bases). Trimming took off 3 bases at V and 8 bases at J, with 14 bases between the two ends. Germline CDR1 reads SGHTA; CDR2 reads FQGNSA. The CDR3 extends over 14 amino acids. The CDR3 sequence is CASSLGLPYDEQFF. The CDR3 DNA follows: TGTGCCAGCAGCTTGGGACTGCCTTACGATGAGCAGTTCTTC.

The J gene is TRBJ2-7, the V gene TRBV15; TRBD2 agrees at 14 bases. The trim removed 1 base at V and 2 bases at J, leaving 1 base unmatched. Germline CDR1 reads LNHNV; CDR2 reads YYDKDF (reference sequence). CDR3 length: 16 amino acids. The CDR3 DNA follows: TGTGCCACCAGCAGAGCGGGACTAGCGGGAGCCTACGAGCAGTACTTC. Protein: CATSRAGLAGAYEQYF.

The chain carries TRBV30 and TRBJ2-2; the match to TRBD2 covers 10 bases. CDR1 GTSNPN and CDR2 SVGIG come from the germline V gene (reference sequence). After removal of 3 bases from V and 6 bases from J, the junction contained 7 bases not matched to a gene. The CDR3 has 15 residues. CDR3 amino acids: CAWSGTSASAGELFF. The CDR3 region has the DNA TGTGCCTGGAGCGGGACTAGCGCGTCGGCCGGGGAGCTGTTTTTT.

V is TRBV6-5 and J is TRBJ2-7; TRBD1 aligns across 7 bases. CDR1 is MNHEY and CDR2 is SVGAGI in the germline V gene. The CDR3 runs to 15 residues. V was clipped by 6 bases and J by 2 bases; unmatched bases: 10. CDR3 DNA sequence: TGTGCCAGCAGCTCACCTGACAGGGTTCCCTACGAGCAGTACTTC. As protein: CASSSPDRVPYEQYF.

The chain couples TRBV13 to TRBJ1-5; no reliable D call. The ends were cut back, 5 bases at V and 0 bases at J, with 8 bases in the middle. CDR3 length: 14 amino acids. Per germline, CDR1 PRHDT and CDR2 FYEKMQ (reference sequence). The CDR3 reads CASSLRYSNQPQHF. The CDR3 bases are TGTGCCAGCAGCCTACGTTATAGCAATCAGCCCCAGCATTTT. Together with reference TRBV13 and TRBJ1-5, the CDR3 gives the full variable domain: AAGVIQSPRHLIKEKRETATLKCYPIPRHDTVYWYQQGPGQDPQFLISFYEKMQSDKGSIPDRFSAQQFSDYHSELNMSSLELGDSALYFCASSLRYSNQPQHFGDGTRLSIL.